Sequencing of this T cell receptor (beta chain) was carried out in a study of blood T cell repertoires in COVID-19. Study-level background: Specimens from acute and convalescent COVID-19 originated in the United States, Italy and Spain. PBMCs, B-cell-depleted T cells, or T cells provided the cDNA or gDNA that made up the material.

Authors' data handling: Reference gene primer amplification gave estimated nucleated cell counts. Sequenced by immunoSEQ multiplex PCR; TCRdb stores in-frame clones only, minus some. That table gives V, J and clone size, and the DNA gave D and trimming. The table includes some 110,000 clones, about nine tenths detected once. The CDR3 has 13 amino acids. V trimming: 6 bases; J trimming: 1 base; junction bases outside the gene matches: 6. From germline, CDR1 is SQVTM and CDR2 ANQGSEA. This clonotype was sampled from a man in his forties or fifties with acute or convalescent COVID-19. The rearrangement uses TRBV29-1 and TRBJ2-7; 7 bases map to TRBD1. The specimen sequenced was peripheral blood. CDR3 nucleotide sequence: TGCAGCGTGCATACGGGACAGTCCTACGAGCAGTACTTC. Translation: CSVHTGQSYEQYF.